This T cell receptor (beta chain) was sequenced during a study of blood T cell repertoires in COVID-19. Study background: Sources were T cells, B-cell-depleted T cells, or PBMCs; the material itself was cDNA or gDNA.

The table came from immunoSEQ multiplex PCR; TCRdb's copy has only in-frame clones and leaves some out. Counted here are more than 50,000 clones, roughly 80% occurring once; the ten biggest clones make up about 2%. This clone was observed a few times. The CDR3 loop spans 17 amino acids. The V gene's germline CDR1 is SGHRS and CDR2 YFSETQ. J gave up 3 bases and V 0 bases, and 8 bases lay outside the gene matches. The sequence was collected from a woman aged 60-75 years with acute or convalescent COVID-19. This sequence joins TRBV5-1 and TRBJ2-3; 9 positions match TRBD2. Sequencing was performed on peripheral blood. The CDR3 is CASSLVGREGLTDTQYF. The CDR3, as DNA: TGCGCCAGCAGCTTGGTGGGGCGGGAGGGCCTGACAGATACGCAGTATTTT.